A single sample gave rise to the 5 T cell receptor beta chains below, sequenced in a study of regulatory T cells in long-lasting Graves disease. The time point here: newly diagnosed GD, antithyroid drugs for less than 3 months. RNA extracted from PBMCs served as the sequencing template. Construction of TCR beta libraries relied on iRepertoire HTBI primers and on Arm-PCR targeting CDR3 regions. TCRdb reprocessed the multiplex PCR reads with MiXCR, giving one entry per CDR3 protein. Of hundreds of thousands of distinct CDR3 sequences in the sample, about 16% were seen once. The data were also submitted as part of a second study, on T cells in Graves' hyperthyroidism and ophthalmopathy.

The sample was peripheral blood mononuclear cells (PBMCs), taken at new diagnosis, from a patient treated with antithyroid drugs. Receptor source: a man younger than 30 with Graves disease.

V usage is TRBV27 and J usage is TRBJ1-2, with 11 bases fitting TRBD1. The J segment lost 4 bases and the V segment lost 10 bases, leaving 11 bases of the junction unmatched. Per germline, CDR1 MNHEY and CDR2 SMNVEV (reference sequence). The CDR3 consists of 15 residues. CDR3 DNA sequence: TGTGCCACCCGGGACAGGGGGTTTTTAGGCTATGGCTACACCTTC. Protein sequence: CATRDRGFLGYGYTF.

Of note for this clonotype: A much larger clone differs by one base, so this may be a read error. The chain is built from TRBV13 and TRBJ2-1, with 9 bases lining up with TRBD2. The CDR3 is made up of 17 amino acids. Per the germline V gene, CDR1 is PRHDT and CDR2 is FYEKMQ (reference sequence). V shed 5 bases, J shed 6 bases, and the junction held 14 bases outside the gene matches. This chain's CDR3 is CASSTRGGGRGRNEQFF. The CDR3 DNA sequence: TGTGCCAGCAGCACGAGGGGTGGCGGGAGGGGGCGCAATGAGCAGTTCTTC.

This clonotype turned up a few times. Possible read error: a much larger clone is one base away. The V call is TRBV28, the J call TRBJ2-2; TRBD1 might be the D (6 bases). This CDR3 is built from 16 residues. Germline CDR1 is MDHEN and CDR2 is SYDVKM. CDR3 sequence reads: CASTSIGTPNTEELFF. The CDR3 DNA follows: TGTGCCAGCACCTCAATAGGGACACCGAACACCGAGGAGCTGTTTTTT.

The rearrangement uses TRBV18 and TRBJ2-7; maybe TRBD2 (7 bases). Trimming removed 4 bases at V and 3 bases at J, with 16 bases between. Germline V gene lookup returns CDR1 KGHSH and CDR2 LQKENI. The CDR3 consists of 15 residues. Here the CDR3 DNA reads TGTGCCAGCTCACTTACCGGGGGGCTGGGCTACGAGCAGTACTTC. It encodes CASSLTGGLGYEQYF.

Worth noting for this clonotype: A much larger clone is a single base away; this may be a read error. The V and J genes are TRBV18 and TRBJ1-1; D possibly corresponds to TRBD1 (6 bases). Trimming cost V 1 base and J 10 bases, with 16 bases left between them. The CDR3 loop spans 14 amino acids. Germline V gene data show CDR1 as KGHSH and CDR2 as LQKENI. In DNA form, the CDR3 reads TGTGCCAGCTCACCACGGACAGTCGGGTCTGGAGCTTTCTTT. The encoded protein is CASSPRTVGSGAFF.